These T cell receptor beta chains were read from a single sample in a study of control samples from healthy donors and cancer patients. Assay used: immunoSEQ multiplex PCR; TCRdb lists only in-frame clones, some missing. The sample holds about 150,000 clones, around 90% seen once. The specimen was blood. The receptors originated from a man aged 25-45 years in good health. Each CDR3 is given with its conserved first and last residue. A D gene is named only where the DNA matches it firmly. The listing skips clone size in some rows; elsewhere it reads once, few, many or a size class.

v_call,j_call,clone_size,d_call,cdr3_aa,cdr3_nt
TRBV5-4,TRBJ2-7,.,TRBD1,CASRTETGTPYEQYF,TGTGCCAGCAGAACTGAGACAGGGACCCCCTACGAGCAGTACTTC
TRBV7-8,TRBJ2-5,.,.,CASSSGAGLRGQETQYF,TGTGCCAGCAGCTCCGGGGCAGGGTTACGGGGCCAAGAGACCCAGTACTTC
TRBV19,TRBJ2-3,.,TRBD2,CASGEGSVTQYF,TGTGCCAGTGGGGAGGGGAGTGTTACGCAGTATTTT
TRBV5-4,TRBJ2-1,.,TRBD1,CASSPPGTGSNEQFF,TGTGCCAGCAGCCCTCCCGGGACAGGGTCCAATGAGCAGTTCTTC
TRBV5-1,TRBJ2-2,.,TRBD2,CASSLAGTSGISGELFF,TGCGCCAGCAGCTTGGCCGGGACTAGCGGGATATCCGGGGAGCTGTTTTTT
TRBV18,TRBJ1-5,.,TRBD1,CASSPTGERQPQHF,TGTGCCAGCTCACCGACAGGGGAGCGTCAGCCCCAGCATTTT
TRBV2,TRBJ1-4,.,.,CASTRQTANEKLFF,TGTGCCAGCACACGACAGACTGCTAATGAAAAACTGTTTTTT
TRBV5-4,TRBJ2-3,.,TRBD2,CASSLGGSRDTQYF,TGTGCCAGCAGCTTGGGCGGGAGCAGAGATACGCAGTATTTT
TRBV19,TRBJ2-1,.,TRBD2,CASSITSVRGEGGRNYEQFF,TGTGCCAGTAGTATTACGTCGGTGAGGGGAGAGGGCGGGAGAAACTATGAGCAGTTCTTC
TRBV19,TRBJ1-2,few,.,CASSSTGSNYGYTF,TGTGCCAGTAGTTCAACAGGGAGCAACTATGGCTACACCTTC
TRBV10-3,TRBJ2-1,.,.,CATKGDNNEQFF,TGTGCCACCAAGGGGGATAACAATGAGCAGTTCTTC